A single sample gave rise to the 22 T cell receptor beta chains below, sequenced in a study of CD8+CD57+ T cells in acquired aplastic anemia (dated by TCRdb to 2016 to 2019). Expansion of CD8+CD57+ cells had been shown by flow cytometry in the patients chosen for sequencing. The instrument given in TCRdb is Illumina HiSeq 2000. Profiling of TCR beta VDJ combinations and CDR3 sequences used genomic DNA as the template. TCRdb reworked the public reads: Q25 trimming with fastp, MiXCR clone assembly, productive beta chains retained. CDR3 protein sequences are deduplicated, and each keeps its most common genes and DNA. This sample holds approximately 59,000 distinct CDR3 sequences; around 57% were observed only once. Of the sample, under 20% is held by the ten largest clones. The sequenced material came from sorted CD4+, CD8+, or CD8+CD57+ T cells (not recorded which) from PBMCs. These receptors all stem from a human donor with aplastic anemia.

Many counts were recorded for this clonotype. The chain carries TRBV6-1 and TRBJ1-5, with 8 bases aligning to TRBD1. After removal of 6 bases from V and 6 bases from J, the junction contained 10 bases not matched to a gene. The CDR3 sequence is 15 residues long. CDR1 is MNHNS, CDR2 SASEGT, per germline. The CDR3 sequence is CASRETGEFFQPQHF. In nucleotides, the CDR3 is TGTGCCAGCAGGGAGACAGGGGAGTTTTTTCAGCCCCAGCATTTT.

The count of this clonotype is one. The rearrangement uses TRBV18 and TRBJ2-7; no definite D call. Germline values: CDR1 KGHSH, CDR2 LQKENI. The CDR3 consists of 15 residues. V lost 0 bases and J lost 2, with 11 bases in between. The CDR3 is CASSPPEGSTYEQYF. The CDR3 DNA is TGTGCCAGCTCACCACCGGAAGGCTCTACCTACGAGCAGTACTTC. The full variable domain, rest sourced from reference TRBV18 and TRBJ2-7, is NAGVMQNPRHLVRRRGQEARLRCSPMKGHSHVYWYRQLPEEGLKFMVYLQKENIIDESGMPKERFSAEFPKEGPSILRIQQVVRGDSAAYFCASSPPEGSTYEQYFGPGTRLTVT.

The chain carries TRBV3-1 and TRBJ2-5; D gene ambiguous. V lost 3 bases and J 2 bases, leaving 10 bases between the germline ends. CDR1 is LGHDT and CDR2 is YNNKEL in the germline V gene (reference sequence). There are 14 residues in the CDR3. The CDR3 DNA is TGTGCCAGCAGCCAGGCCCCGGGTCAAGAGACCCAGTACTTC. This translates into CASSQAPGQETQYF.

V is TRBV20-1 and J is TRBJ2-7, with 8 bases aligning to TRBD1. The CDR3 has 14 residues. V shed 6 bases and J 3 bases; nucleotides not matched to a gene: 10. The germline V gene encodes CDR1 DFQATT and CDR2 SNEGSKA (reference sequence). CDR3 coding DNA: TGCAGTGCCACAACCGGGACAGGAGTCTACGAGCAGTACTTC. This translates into CSATTGTGVYEQYF.

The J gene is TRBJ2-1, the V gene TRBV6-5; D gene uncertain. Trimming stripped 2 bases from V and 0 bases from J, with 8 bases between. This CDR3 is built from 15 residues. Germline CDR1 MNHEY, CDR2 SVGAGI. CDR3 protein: CASSYRPSSYNEQFF. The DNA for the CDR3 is TGTGCCAGCAGTTACCGCCCGAGCTCCTACAATGAGCAGTTCTTC.

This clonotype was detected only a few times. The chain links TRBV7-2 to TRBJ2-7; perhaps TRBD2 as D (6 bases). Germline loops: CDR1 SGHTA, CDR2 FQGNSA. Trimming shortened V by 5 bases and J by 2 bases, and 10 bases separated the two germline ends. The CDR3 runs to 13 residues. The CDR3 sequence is CASSAGLPYEQYF. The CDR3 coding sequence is TGTGCCAGCAGCGCGGGACTCCCCTACGAGCAGTACTTC. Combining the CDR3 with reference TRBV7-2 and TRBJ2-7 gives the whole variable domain GAGVSQSPSNKVTEKGKDVELRCDPISGHTALYWYRQSLGQGLEFLIYFQGNSAPDKSGLPSDRFSAERTGGSVSTLTIQRTQQEDSAVYLCASSAGLPYEQYFGPGTRLTVT.

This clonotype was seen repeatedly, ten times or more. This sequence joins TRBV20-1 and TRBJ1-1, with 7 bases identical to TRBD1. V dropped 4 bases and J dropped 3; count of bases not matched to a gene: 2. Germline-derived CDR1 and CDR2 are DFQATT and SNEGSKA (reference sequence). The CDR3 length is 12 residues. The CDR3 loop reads CSATGTDTEAFF. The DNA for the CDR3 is TGCAGTGCTACCGGGACAGACACTGAAGCTTTCTTT.

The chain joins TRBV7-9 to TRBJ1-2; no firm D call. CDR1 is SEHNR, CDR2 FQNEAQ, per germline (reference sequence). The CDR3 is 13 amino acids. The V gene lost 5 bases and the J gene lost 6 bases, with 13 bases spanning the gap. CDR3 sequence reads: CASSLPTQNGYTF. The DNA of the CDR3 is TGTGCCAGCAGCCTACCCACCCAGAATGGCTACACCTTC. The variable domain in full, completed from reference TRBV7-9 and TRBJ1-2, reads DTGVSQNPRHKITKRGQNVTFRCDPISEHNRLYWYRQTLGQGPEFLTYFQNEAQLEKSRLLSDRFSAERPKGSFSTLEIQRTEQGDSAMYLCASSLPTQNGYTFGSGTRLTVV.

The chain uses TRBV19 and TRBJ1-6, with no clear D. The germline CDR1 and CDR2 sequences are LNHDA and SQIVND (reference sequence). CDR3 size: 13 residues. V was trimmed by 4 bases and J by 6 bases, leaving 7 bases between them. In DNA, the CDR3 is TGTGCCAGTAGTAGGACCGGTAATTCACCCCTCCACTTT. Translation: CASSRTGNSPLHF. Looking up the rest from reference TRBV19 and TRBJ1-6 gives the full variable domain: DGGITQSPKYLFRKEGQNVTLSCEQNLNHDAMYWYRQDPGQGLRLIYYSQIVNDFQKGDIAEGYSVSREKKESFPLTVTSAQKNPTAFYLCASSRTGNSPLHFGNGTRLTVT.

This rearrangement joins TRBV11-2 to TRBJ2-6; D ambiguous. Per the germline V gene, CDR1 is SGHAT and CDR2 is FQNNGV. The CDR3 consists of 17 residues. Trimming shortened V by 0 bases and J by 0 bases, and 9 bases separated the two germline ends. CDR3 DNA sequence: TGTGCCAGCAGCTTAGATGGAGCTGGCTCTGGGGCCAACGTCCTGACTTTC. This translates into CASSLDGAGSGANVLTF. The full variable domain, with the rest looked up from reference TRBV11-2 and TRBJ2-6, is EAGVAQSPRYKIIEKRQSVAFWCNPISGHATLYWYQQILGQGPKLLIQFQNNGVVDDSQLPKDRFSAERLKGVDSTLKIQPAKLEDSAVYLCASSLDGAGSGANVLTFGAGSRLTVL.

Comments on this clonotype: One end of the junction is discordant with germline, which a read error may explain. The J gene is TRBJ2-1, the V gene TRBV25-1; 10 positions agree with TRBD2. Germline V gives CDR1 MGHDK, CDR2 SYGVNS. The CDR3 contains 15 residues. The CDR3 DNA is TGTACCAGCAGTGATGCCCTAGCGGGGGCAAATGAGCAGTTCTTC. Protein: CTSSDALAGANEQFF.

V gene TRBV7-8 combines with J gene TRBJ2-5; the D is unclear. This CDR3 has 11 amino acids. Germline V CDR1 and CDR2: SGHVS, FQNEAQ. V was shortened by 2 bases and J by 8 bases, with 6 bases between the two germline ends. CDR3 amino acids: CASSLSTTQYF. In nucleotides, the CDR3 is TGTGCCAGCAGCTTAAGTACTACCCAGTACTTC.

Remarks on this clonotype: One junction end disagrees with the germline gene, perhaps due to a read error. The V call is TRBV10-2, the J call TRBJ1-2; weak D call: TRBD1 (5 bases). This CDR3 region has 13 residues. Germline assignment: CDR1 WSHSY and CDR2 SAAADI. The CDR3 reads CASSRGTAVGYTF. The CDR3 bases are TGTGCCAGCAGCCGCGGGACGGCCGTGGGCTACACCTTC.

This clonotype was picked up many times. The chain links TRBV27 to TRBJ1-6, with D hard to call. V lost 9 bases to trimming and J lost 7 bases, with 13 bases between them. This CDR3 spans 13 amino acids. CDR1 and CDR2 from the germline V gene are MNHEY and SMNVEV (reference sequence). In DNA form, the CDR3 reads TGTGCCAGTACTGGTGGGGTGAATTCACCCCTCCACTTT. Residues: CASTGGVNSPLHF.

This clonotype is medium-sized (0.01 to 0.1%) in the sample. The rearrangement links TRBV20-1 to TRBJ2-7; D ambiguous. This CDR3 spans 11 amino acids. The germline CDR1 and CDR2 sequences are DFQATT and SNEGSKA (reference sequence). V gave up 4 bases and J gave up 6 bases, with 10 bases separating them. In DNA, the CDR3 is TGCAGTGCTATCCTAGTTCCCGAGCAGTACTTC. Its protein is CSAILVPEQYF.

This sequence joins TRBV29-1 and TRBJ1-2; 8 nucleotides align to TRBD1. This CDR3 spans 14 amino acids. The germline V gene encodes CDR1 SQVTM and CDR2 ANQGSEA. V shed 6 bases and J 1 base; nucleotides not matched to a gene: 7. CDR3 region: CSVDRDLDNYGYTF. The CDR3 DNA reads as TGCAGCGTGGACAGGGACTTAGATAACTATGGCTACACCTTC.

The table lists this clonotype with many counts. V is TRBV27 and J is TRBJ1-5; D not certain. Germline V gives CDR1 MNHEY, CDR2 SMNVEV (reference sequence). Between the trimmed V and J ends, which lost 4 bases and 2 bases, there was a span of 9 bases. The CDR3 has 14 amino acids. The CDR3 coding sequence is TGTGCCAGCAGTTCCCTTAGAGGCAATCAGCCCCAGCATTTT. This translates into CASSSLRGNQPQHF.

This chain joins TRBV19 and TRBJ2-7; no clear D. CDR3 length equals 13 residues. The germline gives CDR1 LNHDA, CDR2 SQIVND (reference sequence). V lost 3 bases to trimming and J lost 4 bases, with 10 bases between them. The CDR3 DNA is TGTGCCAGTAGTATCGTCCACCGATACGAGCAGTACTTC. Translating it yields CASSIVHRYEQYF.

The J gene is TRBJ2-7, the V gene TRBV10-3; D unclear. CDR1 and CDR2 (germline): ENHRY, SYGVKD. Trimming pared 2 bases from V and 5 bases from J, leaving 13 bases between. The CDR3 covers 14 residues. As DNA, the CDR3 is TGTGCCATCAGTGAGACCTTAGAGACCAACGAGCAGTACGTC. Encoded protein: CAISETLETNEQYV.

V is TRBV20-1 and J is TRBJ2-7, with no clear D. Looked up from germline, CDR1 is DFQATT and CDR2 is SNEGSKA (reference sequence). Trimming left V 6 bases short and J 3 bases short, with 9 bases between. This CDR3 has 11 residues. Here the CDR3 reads CSAGKNYEQYV. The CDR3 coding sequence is TGCAGTGCAGGAAAGAACTACGAGCAGTACGTC.

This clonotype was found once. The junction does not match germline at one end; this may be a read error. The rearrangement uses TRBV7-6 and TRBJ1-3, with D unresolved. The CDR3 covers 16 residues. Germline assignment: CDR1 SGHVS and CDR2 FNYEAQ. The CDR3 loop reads CASSSPDPTFGNTLYF. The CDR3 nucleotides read TGTGCCAGCAGCTCACCGGACCCTACCTTCGGAAACACCTTATATTTT.

The CDR3 DNA sequence: TGCAGCGTTGAGACAGGGGGCTTGAGGGGTTCCTACGAGCAGTACTTC. This codes for CSVETGGLRGSYEQYF. The V and J genes are TRBV29-1 and TRBJ2-7, with 10 nucleotides matching TRBD1. The V gene's germline CDR1 is SQVTM and CDR2 ANQGSEA. The CDR3 length is 16 residues. J was trimmed by 1 base and V by 3 bases; bases with no gene match: 9.